These T cell receptor beta chains were read from a single sample in a study of blood T cells in healthy people across ages. TCRdb recomputed calls from the 5' RACE reads with MiXCR, one row per CDR3 protein. The sample has 800,000 or so distinct CDR3 sequences; 20% to 25% are singletons. The data also belong to a second study, concerning T cells of mothers and their children.

Sequences were obtained from blood. The receptors shown here come from a boy younger than 18 in good health. Each CDR3 is given without its conserved first and last residue. The order of the fields is V gene, D gene, J gene, CDR3 protein. D genes are given only for firm matches.

V gene: TRBV7-2; D gene: .; J gene: TRBJ2-7; CDR3 protein: ASSLVGYEQY
V gene: TRBV28; D gene: .; J gene: TRBJ1-5; CDR3 protein: ASSFARESSQPQH
V gene: TRBV2; D gene: .; J gene: TRBJ2-3; CDR3 protein: ASSEDRGSHTQY
V gene: TRBV11-2; D gene: .; J gene: TRBJ2-7; CDR3 protein: ASSLVTRSYEQY
V gene: TRBV12-3/TRBV12-4; D gene: TRBD1; J gene: TRBJ2-7; CDR3 protein: ASSPGQGALAYEQY
V gene: TRBV28; D gene: .; J gene: TRBJ2-4; CDR3 protein: ASSLGWEEKNIQY
V gene: TRBV24-1; D gene: TRBD2; J gene: .; CDR3 protein: ATSDFGLAGGIYEQY
V gene: TRBV18; D gene: TRBD2; J gene: TRBJ2-4; CDR3 protein: ASSPQGLAGRGDRGNIQY
V gene: TRBV7-9; D gene: TRBD2; J gene: TRBJ2-1; CDR3 protein: ASSHHSGDNYNEQL
V gene: TRBV29-1; D gene: .; J gene: TRBJ1-2; CDR3 protein: SVLTENYGYT
V gene: TRBV28; D gene: .; J gene: TRBJ2-1; CDR3 protein: ASRGSLSLGEQF
V gene: TRBV4-1; D gene: TRBD1; J gene: TRBJ1-1; CDR3 protein: ASSQGTGVEAF
V gene: TRBV10-3; D gene: .; J gene: TRBJ2-7; CDR3 protein: AISESNRPYEQY
V gene: TRBV7-9; D gene: TRBD1; J gene: .; CDR3 protein: ASSRPTGGYYEQY
V gene: TRBV7-3; D gene: TRBD2; J gene: TRBJ2-5; CDR3 protein: ASSLRLGLAEETQY
V gene: TRBV9; D gene: .; J gene: TRBJ1-1; CDR3 protein: ASSVVEGATEAF
V gene: TRBV7-2; D gene: TRBD2; J gene: TRBJ2-7; CDR3 protein: ASSFRPGGGEQY
V gene: TRBV4-1; D gene: TRBD2; J gene: TRBJ2-4; CDR3 protein: ASSQLAVAKNIQY
V gene: TRBV7-2; D gene: .; J gene: TRBJ1-4; CDR3 protein: DGSLVYRAGATNEKLF
V gene: TRBV7-3; D gene: .; J gene: TRBJ1-1; CDR3 protein: ASSLLGTATEAF
V gene: TRBV2; D gene: .; J gene: TRBJ1-1; CDR3 protein: ASRARMNTEAF
V gene: TRBV20-1; D gene: .; J gene: TRBJ2-3; CDR3 protein: SARRVAGTDAQY
V gene: TRBV7-8; D gene: TRBD2; J gene: .; CDR3 protein: ASSATGLDLNEQF
V gene: TRBV7-3; D gene: TRBD2; J gene: .; CDR3 protein: ASSLLAGELTYEQY
V gene: TRBV20-1; D gene: TRBD1; J gene: TRBJ1-5; CDR3 protein: SAIDRVGYSNQPQH
V gene: TRBV3-1; D gene: .; J gene: TRBJ1-2; CDR3 protein: ASSQDWASIYGYT
V gene: TRBV28; D gene: TRBD2; J gene: TRBJ2-1; CDR3 protein: ASSQPRLAVTNEQF
V gene: TRBV7-2; D gene: TRBD2; J gene: TRBJ2-7; CDR3 protein: ASSPLSWGGEQY